These 29 T cell receptor beta chains were all obtained from the same sample, sequenced in a study. TCRdb itself ran the RT-PCR reads through MiXCR, one entry per CDR3 protein. The table has 550,000 to 750,000 distinct CDR3 sequences, more than 13% seen once. Sequenced sample: memory CD4+ T cells from blood. These receptors all stem from a female donor in good health, serving as a healthy control.

Notes on this clonotype: A junction boundary mismatches the germline segment, possibly from a read error. The chain links TRBV18 to TRBJ1-1, with D tentatively TRBD1 (5 bases). From germline, CDR1 is KGHSH and CDR2 LQKENI. There are 15 residues in the CDR3. DNA of the CDR3: TGTGACAGCTCACCCTCGAAAGGGGCTTCCACTGAAGCTTTCTTT. Its protein product is CDSSPSKGASTEAFF. Full variable domain (missing parts from reference TRBV18 and TRBJ1-1): NAGVMQNPRHLVRRRGQEARLRCSPMKGHSHVYWYRQLPEEGLKFMVYLQKENIIDESGMPKERFSAEFPKEGPSILRIQQVVRGDSAAYFCDSSPSKGASTEAFFGQGTRLTVV.

This clonotype was found many times. This chain connects TRBV10-3 to TRBJ2-1; no definite D call. There are 17 residues in the CDR3. V lost 2 bases to trimming and J lost 0 bases, with 14 bases between them. Germline V gene lookup returns CDR1 ENHRY and CDR2 SYGVKD. CDR3 loop: CAISETSAGSSYNEQFF. As DNA, the CDR3 is TGTGCCATCAGTGAGACGTCGGCCGGTTCCTCCTACAATGAGCAGTTCTTC.

The rearrangement joins TRBV24-1 to TRBJ2-3; maybe TRBD2 (6 bases). This CDR3 region has 15 residues. Germline V lookup: CDR1 KGHDR, CDR2 SFDVKD. Trimming cost V 5 bases and J 4 bases, with 15 bases left between them. Here the CDR3 DNA reads TGTGCCACCAGTGCGGGGGAGGCCGGTGCAGATACGCAGTATTTT. It codes for CATSAGEAGADTQYF.

Comment on this clonotype: The junction and the germline gene differ at one end; a read error may be behind it. The rearrangement links TRBV7-2 to TRBJ2-1; 8 bases map to TRBD1. The CDR3 sequence is 13 residues long. Germline V gene data show CDR1 as SGHTA and CDR2 as FQGNSA. As DNA, the CDR3 is TGTGCCAGCAGCTTGGACAGGGTCAATGAGCAGTTGTTC. Amino acid sequence: CASSLDRVNEQLF.

This clonotype has just a few counts. The chain has TRBV20-1 and TRBJ2-2; possible D gene TRBD1, 5 bases. V gave up 0 bases and J gave up 6 bases, with 14 bases separating them. Germline CDR1 is DFQATT and CDR2 is SNEGSKA (reference sequence). The CDR3 has 15 residues. This chain's CDR3 is CSARDSRVGSGELFF. DNA of the CDR3: TGCAGTGCTAGAGATTCCAGGGTGGGGTCCGGGGAGCTGTTTTTT.

Notes on this clonotype: This sequence may be a read error, since a much larger clone differs from it by one base. The chain uses TRBV14 and TRBJ1-2; possible D gene TRBD1, 5 bases. Germline CDR1 is SGHDN and CDR2 is FVKESK. CDR3 length: 13 residues. Trimming left V 3 bases short and J 4 bases short, with 9 bases between. CDR3: CASSHGTAYGYTF. In nucleotides, the CDR3 is TGTGCCAGCAGCCACGGGACGGCCTATGGCTACACCTTC.

This chain joins TRBV25-1 and TRBJ2-5; D not certain. Germline V gene lookup returns CDR1 MGHDK and CDR2 SYGVNS. Trimming removed 1 base from V and 5 bases from J, with 11 bases in between. The CDR3 runs 14 residues. The CDR3, as DNA: TGTGCCAGCAGTGAATTGGGGTCCCGGGAGACCCAGTACTTC. This translates into CASSELGSRETQYF.

The V and J genes are TRBV20-1 and TRBJ1-2; 7 nucleotides agree with TRBD1. After removal of 1 base from V and 5 bases from J, the junction contained 7 bases not matched to a gene. The CDR3 has 14 residues. Germline values: CDR1 DFQATT, CDR2 SNEGSKA (reference sequence). Written as DNA, the CDR3 is TGCAGTGCTAGAGCCGGGACAGCAGGGTATGGCTACACCTTC. Translating gives CSARAGTAGYGYTF.

This clonotype was counted a few times. This chain connects TRBV7-2 to TRBJ2-1; TRBD2 is a possible D gene (6 bases). V was shortened by 4 bases and J by 10 bases, with 14 bases between the two germline ends. This CDR3 has 13 amino acids. The germline CDR1 and CDR2 sequences are SGHTA and FQGNSA. CDR3 DNA: TGTGCCAGCAGCTCGACTAGAACCGGCGAGCAGTTCTTC. It codes for CASSSTRTGEQFF.

In its sample, this clonotype was seen many times. The chain combines TRBV6-2 or TRBV6-3 with TRBJ2-7; no clear D gene. Deletions cut 0 bases from V and 1 base from J, with 13 bases between. The CDR3 runs 16 residues. The V gene's germline CDR1 is MNHEY and CDR2 SVGEGT. Here the CDR3 reads CASSYSVAPVSYEQYF. The CDR3 coding sequence is TGTGCCAGCAGTTACTCGGTGGCACCCGTTTCCTACGAGCAGTACTTC.

The V call is TRBV10-1, the J call TRBJ2-7; 7 nucleotides agree with TRBD1. CDR3 length: 15 amino acids. Germline V gives CDR1 WNHNN, CDR2 SYGVQD (reference sequence). The junction had 15 bases not matched to a gene; V was cut back by 6 bases and J by 7 bases. The chain's CDR3 is CASREQGRVTYEQYF. The CDR3 DNA sequence: TGCGCCAGCAGAGAACAGGGGCGGGTGACTTATGAGCAGTACTTC.

This clonotype was seen a handful of times. This sequence joins TRBV18 and TRBJ2-5; D is ambiguous. The CDR3 length is 14 residues. Per the germline V gene, CDR1 is KGHSH and CDR2 is LQKENI. The V and J ends lost 2 bases and 5 bases respectively, with 12 bases between them. The CDR3 DNA reads as TGTGCCAGCTCACCAGGGTTGAACGGGGAGACCCAGTACTTC. Its translation is CASSPGLNGETQYF.

The chain is built from TRBV9 and TRBJ1-4; D is unclear. There are 15 residues in the CDR3. Germline V lookup: CDR1 SGDLS, CDR2 YYNGEE. V was pared by 4 bases and J by 2 bases, with 12 bases between. CDR3 protein: CASSLPGNTNEKLFF. For the CDR3, the DNA is TGTGCCAGCAGCCTGCCGGGGAATACTAATGAAAAACTGTTTTTT.

Points on this clonotype: This may come from a read error, since a much larger clone is one base off. V and J are TRBV4-1 and TRBJ2-3; the D is unclear. The ends were cut back, 0 bases at V and 2 bases at J, with 6 bases in the middle. CDR1 and CDR2 from the germline V gene are MGHRA and YSYEKL. This CDR3 contains 14 residues. This CDR3 is CASSQENYTDTQYF. For the CDR3, the DNA is TGCGCCAGCAGCCAAGAAAACTACACAGATACGCAGTATTTT.

The chain recombines TRBV7-9 with TRBJ1-2, with 7 bases fitting TRBD1. V trimming: 3 bases; J trimming: 4 bases; junction bases outside the gene matches: 5. Germline-derived CDR1 and CDR2 are SEHNR and FQNEAQ (reference sequence). This CDR3 contains 14 residues. The CDR3 DNA sequence: TGTGCCAGCAGCTTTGAGTCAGGGGGCTATGGCTACACCTTC. Its protein product is CASSFESGGYGYTF. Drawing the rest from reference TRBV7-9 and TRBJ1-2, the complete variable domain is DTGVSQNPRHKITKRGQNVTFRCDPISEHNRLYWYRQTLGQGPEFLTYFQNEAQLEKSRLLSDRFSAERPKGSFSTLEIQRTEQGDSAMYLCASSFESGGYGYTFGSGTRLTVV.

This clonotype was found a few times. The chain couples TRBV6-2 or TRBV6-3 to TRBJ1-1; possibly TRBD1 for D (6 bases). Trimming shortened V by 7 bases and J by 5 bases, and 14 bases separated the two germline ends. This CDR3 comprises 13 residues. The V gene's germline CDR1 is MNHEY and CDR2 SVGEGT. The chain's CDR3 is CASINGGLTEAFF. For the CDR3, the DNA is TGTGCCAGCATCAACGGGGGGCTTACTGAAGCTTTCTTT.

The chain links TRBV20-1 to TRBJ1-3; no clear D gene. V lost 5 bases and J lost 4, with 9 bases in between. The germline gives CDR1 DFQATT, CDR2 SNEGSKA (reference sequence). The CDR3 length is 12 residues. CDR3 coding DNA: TGCAGTGCTTCAATCTCCGGAAACACCATATATTTT. This translates into CSASISGNTIYF.

At least ten counts were recorded for this clonotype. This sequence joins TRBV5-1 and TRBJ2-1, with D hard to call. The CDR3 runs to 13 residues. Germline V lookup: CDR1 SGHRS, CDR2 YFSETQ. V lost 1 base and J lost 6, with 8 bases in between. As DNA, the CDR3 is TGCGCCAGCAGCTTGAGTCAGCCCAATGAGCAGTTCTTC. Translated: CASSLSQPNEQFF.

This clonotype was observed a handful of times. This rearrangement joins TRBV5-1 to TRBJ2-3, with 8 nucleotides matching TRBD1. Germline assignment: CDR1 SGHRS and CDR2 YFSETQ. After removal of 0 bases from V and 2 bases from J, the junction contained 5 bases not matched to a gene. The CDR3 runs 16 residues. CDR3 protein: CASSLAGQGATDTQYF. DNA for the CDR3: TGCGCCAGCAGCTTGGCAGGGCAGGGGGCCACAGATACGCAGTATTTT.

The sample holds a few counts of this clonotype. V and J are TRBV4-3 and TRBJ2-5; 9 positions match TRBD1. Germline V CDR1 and CDR2: LGHNA, YSLEER. The CDR3 extends over 15 amino acids. V was pared by 4 bases and J by 5 bases, with 8 bases of the junction left unmatched. CDR3 amino acids: CASSPGDRVAETQYF. CDR3 in DNA: TGCGCCAGCAGCCCAGGGGACAGGGTGGCCGAGACCCAGTACTTC.

This clonotype was seen only a few times. This chain links TRBV20-1 with TRBJ1-4; D uncertain. Per germline, CDR1 DFQATT and CDR2 SNEGSKA (reference sequence). V shed 4 bases and J shed 5 bases, with 8 bases lying between them. The CDR3 is 12 residues long. CDR3 sequence reads: CSATPQNEKLFF. The CDR3 nucleotides are TGCAGTGCTACGCCTCAGAATGAAAAACTGTTTTTT.

This clonotype was recorded at least ten times. The chain has TRBV29-1 and TRBJ1-1, with 8 bases aligning to TRBD1. The CDR3 sequence is 14 residues long. CDR1 is SQVTM, CDR2 ANQGSEA, per germline. V gave up 6 bases and J gave up 4 bases; unmatched junction bases: 10. The CDR3 DNA is TGCAGCGTACACAGGGGGTCCCTGGGCACTGAAGCTTTCTTT. This codes for CSVHRGSLGTEAFF.

Ten or more counts support this clonotype. V is TRBV7-2 and J is TRBJ2-1; 8 bases agree with TRBD2. CDR1 SGHTA and CDR2 FQGNSA come from the germline V gene. V shed 6 bases, J shed 5 bases, and the junction held 6 bases outside the gene matches. This CDR3 region has 14 residues. CDR3 DNA sequence: TGTGCCAGCAGGAGGTCACTAGCGGACAATGAGCAGTTCTTC. It encodes CASRRSLADNEQFF.

This clonotype has more than one count but fewer than ten. This chain links TRBV30 with TRBJ1-2, with unresolved D. This CDR3 is 12 amino acids long. Germline CDR1 and CDR2: GTSNPN and SVGIG (reference sequence). Deletions cut 4 bases from V and 3 bases from J, with 9 bases between. The CDR3 DNA reads TGTGCCTGGACTTCCGGGCACTATGGCTACACCTTC. The encoded protein is CAWTSGHYGYTF.

In its sample, this clonotype was seen many times. The genes are TRBV4-3 and TRBJ2-1, with TRBD1 as a possible D gene (5 bases). Per germline, CDR1 LGHNA and CDR2 YSLEER. V shed 3 bases and J shed 7 bases, with 28 bases lying between them. The CDR3 spans 19 residues. CDR3 in DNA: TGCGCCAGCAGCCAGGGGATCAAAATACGGACACTTATGGGGAATGAGCAGTTCTTC. It encodes CASSQGIKIRTLMGNEQFF.

This clonotype occurred a few times. The chain links TRBV5-1 to TRBJ2-2; TRBD2 matches at 12 bases. V was clipped by 7 bases and J by 4 bases; unmatched bases: 5. CDR3 length equals 15 residues. Germline V CDR1 and CDR2: SGHRS, YFSETQ. CDR3 sequence reads: CASRMTSGSTGELFF. The CDR3 DNA sequence: TGCGCCAGCCGGATGACTAGCGGGAGCACCGGGGAGCTGTTTTTT.

This clonotype was counted ten times or more. This rearrangement joins TRBV20-1 to TRBJ2-7; D tentatively fits TRBD1 or TRBD2 (5 bases each). Germline V lookup: CDR1 DFQATT, CDR2 SNEGSKA (reference sequence). The CDR3 runs to 14 residues. The germline V and J ends were trimmed by 3 bases and 0 bases, with 12 bases remaining between them. The CDR3 loop is CSASGDGSSYEQYF. DNA for the CDR3: TGCAGTGCTAGTGGGGACGGCAGCTCCTACGAGCAGTACTTC.

This clonotype was found many times. The chain employs TRBV12-3 or TRBV12-4 and TRBJ2-7; no reliable D call. V gave up 5 bases and J gave up 2 bases, with 13 bases separating them. This CDR3 region has 14 residues. CDR3 in DNA: TGTGCCAGCAGTCTCTCGTGGCTACCCTACGAGCAGTACTTC. Its protein product is CASSLSWLPYEQYF.

The table lists this clonotype with a few counts. J is TRBJ2-1 and V is TRBV20-1, with D possibly being TRBD1 or TRBD2 (6 bases each). The V end lost 0 bases, the J end lost 6 bases, and 15 bases lay between the germline ends. The CDR3 runs 15 residues. The germline V gene encodes CDR1 DFQATT and CDR2 SNEGSKA (reference sequence). The CDR3 loop reads CSARDRGAAFNEQFF. In DNA form, the CDR3 reads TGCAGTGCTAGAGATAGGGGGGCCGCATTCAATGAGCAGTTCTTC.